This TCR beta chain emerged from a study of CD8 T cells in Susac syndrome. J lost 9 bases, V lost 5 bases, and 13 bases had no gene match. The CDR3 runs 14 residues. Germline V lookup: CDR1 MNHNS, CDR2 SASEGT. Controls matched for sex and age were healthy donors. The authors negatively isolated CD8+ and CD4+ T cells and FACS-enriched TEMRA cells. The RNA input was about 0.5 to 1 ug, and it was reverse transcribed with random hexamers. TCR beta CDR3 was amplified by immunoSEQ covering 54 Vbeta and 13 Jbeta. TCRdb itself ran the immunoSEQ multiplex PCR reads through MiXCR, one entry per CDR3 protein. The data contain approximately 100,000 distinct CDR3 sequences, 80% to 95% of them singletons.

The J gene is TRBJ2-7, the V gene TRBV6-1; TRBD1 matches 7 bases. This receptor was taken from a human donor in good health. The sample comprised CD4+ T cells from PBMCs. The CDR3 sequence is CASSQTGSRSGQYF. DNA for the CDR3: TGTGCCAGCAGTCAGACAGGGTCTCGGTCGGGGCAGTACTTC.